This entry concerns a single TCR beta chain. Its antigen is as yet unknown. Each CDR3 protein gets one entry after TCRdb re-called the 5' RACE reads with MiXCR. The table shows approximately 450,000 distinct CDR3 sequences, with 18% occurring only once. This record belongs to a study of T-cell memory formation after mild COVID-19. Whole-study context: The TCR clusters were mostly specific to one donor. Findings and limits, study-wide: Some clones that responded turned up in pre-infection memory, which suggests that cross-reactive memory joined in. From day 15 to 85, contracting clones were balanced between CD4 and CD8, whereas later expanders leaned toward CD4+. Confirmation of SARS-CoV-2 specificity was lacking for second-wave clones peaking day 37.

J lost 1 base, V lost 3 bases, and 8 bases had no gene match. This CDR3 is 18 amino acids long. Germline assignment: CDR1 SGDLS and CDR2 YYNGEE. The clonotype originates from an adult woman who had mild COVID-19 (a few samples of this study predate the infection). Cell type and time point are not known. The sequenced sample was PBMCs or a T cell subset sorted from them (not recorded which). The V and J genes are TRBV9 and TRBJ2-3; 13 bases are a match to TRBD2. The CDR3: CASSGRTSGSVGTDTQYF. In nucleotides, the CDR3 is TGTGCCAGCAGCGGGCGGACTAGCGGGAGTGTCGGCACAGATACGCAGTATTTT.